This T cell receptor (beta chain) was recorded in a study of cytomegalovirus exposure and HLA in healthy donors. Points from the study as a whole: In an earlier analysis, about 87% or about 30%: the productive usage of most TCR beta V segments. Both high specificity and high sensitivity reportedly marked the classifier's diagnosis of cytomegalovirus status.

Germline CDR1 and CDR2: SGHTA and FQGNSA. The V gene lost 5 bases and the J gene lost 2 bases, with 13 bases spanning the gap. The CDR3 has 14 amino acids. Use of 60 Vbeta and 13 Jbeta primers characterized the PCR. Data came from immunoSEQ multiplex PCR; TCRdb stores just in-frame clones and leaves some out. The table has 190,000 or so clones, around 86% seen once. In its sample, this clone was seen a few times. Its antigen is not identified. This TCR came from a woman aged 45-60 years in good health and CMV-seropositive. Material: PBMCs. The V call is TRBV7-2, the J call TRBJ2-7; possible D gene TRBD2, 7 bases. The CDR3 sequence: CASSRGAGAYEQYF. DNA of the CDR3: TGTGCCAGCAGCCGGGGGGCAGGAGCCTACGAGCAGTACTTC. Together with reference TRBV7-2 and TRBJ2-7, the CDR3 gives the full variable domain: GAGVSQSPSNKVTEKGKDVELRCDPISGHTALYWYRQSLGQGLEFLIYFQGNSAPDKSGLPSDRFSAERTGGSVSTLTIQRTQQEDSAVYLCASSRGAGAYEQYFGPGTRLTVT.